This T cell receptor (beta chain) was identified in a study of blood T cell repertoires in COVID-19. Study details: The United States, Italy and Spain supplied acute and convalescent COVID-19 samples. From T cells, B-cell-depleted T cells, or PBMCs came the material, which was cDNA or gDNA.

Trimming took 5 bases from V and 0 from J, leaving 23 bases between them. The CDR3 contains 18 residues. CDR1 and CDR2 from the germline V gene are SEHNR and FQNEAQ (reference sequence). Generated by immunoSEQ multiplex PCR, the TCRdb table keeps only in-frame clones and is missing some. There are a few hundred thousand clones in the sample; roughly 89% occur only once, and approximately 0.85% lies in the top ten. The origin of this receptor is a woman aged 35 to 49 who had recovered from COVID-19. Specimen: peripheral blood. V gene TRBV7-9 combines with J gene TRBJ2-7; a possible D gene is TRBD1 (7 bases). The CDR3 region has the DNA TGTGCCAGCAGCCAGCGCCGCGGGACAGAGGGAACCTCCTACGAGCAGTACTTC. Its translation: CASSQRRGTEGTSYEQYF.